This is a list of T cell receptor beta chains from one sample in a study of CD8 T cells in ankylosing spondylitis. One entry per CDR3 protein, called by TCRdb with MiXCR from the 5' RACE reads. This table holds 250,000 to 300,000 distinct CDR3 sequences, roughly 20% found once. Sequencing was performed on blood, either unsorted or a sorted T cell fraction (not recorded which). These receptor sequences come from a male donor with ankylosing spondylitis or in good health (not recorded which). Both conserved end residues are part of each CDR3. Fields, in order: D gene, clone size, J gene, V gene, CDR3 DNA, CDR3 protein. The D gene is left open where the match is weak. Clone size appears in some rows only: once, few, many, or a class for an expanded clone.

>TRBD2|few|TRBJ2-2|TRBV7-2
TGTGCCAGCAGCTTAGCGGGGTTAGCGGGAGGCCTCACCGGGGAGCTGTTTTTT
CASSLAGLAGGLTGELFF
>.|.|TRBJ2-1|TRBV25-1
TGTGCCAGCAGACCGGGCCTCCACAATGAGCAGTTCTTC
CASRPGLHNEQFF
>.|.|TRBJ2-6|TRBV27
TGTGCCAGCAGGAACTCTGGGGCCAACGTCCTGACTTTC
CASRNSGANVLTF
>.|.|TRBJ2-1|TRBV20-1
TGCAGTGCTTCATCAGGTTGGGGGATCTCCTACAATGAGCAGTTCTTC
CSASSGWGISYNEQFF
>TRBD2|.|TRBJ2-1|TRBV14
TGTGCCAGCAGCCAGGACCGGACTAGCGGGAGGAGTTACTACAATGAGCAGTTCTTC
CASSQDRTSGRSYYNEQFF
>.|few|TRBJ2-3|TRBV18
TGTGCCAGCTCACCAGGGCTTCCTAGCACAGATACGCAGTATTTT
CASSPGLPSTDTQYF
>.|.|TRBJ1-6|TRBV20-1
TGCAGTGCTAGTAACGATCATAATTCACCCCTCCACTTT
CSASNDHNSPLHF
>TRBD2|few|TRBJ2-1|TRBV20-1
TGCAGTGCTAGAGATGGGGCGGGAGAATATGAGCAGTTCTTC
CSARDGAGEYEQFF
>TRBD2|.|TRBJ2-2|TRBV12-3/TRBV12-4
TGTGCCAGCAGTGGGGGAGGGGAGACCGGGGAGCTGTTTTTT
CASSGGGETGELFF
>TRBD1|few|TRBJ2-3|TRBV5-1
TGCGCCAGCCAGCGCCAGGTCCAGGGGGCAGATACGCAGTATTTT
CASQRQVQGADTQYF
>TRBD2|few|TRBJ2-1|TRBV5-1
TGCGCCAGCAGCTTTCCAGCGGGGGTGACATACAATGAGCAGTTCTTC
CASSFPAGVTYNEQFF
>TRBD1|few|TRBJ2-2|TRBV7-6
TGTGCCAGCGGACTCGGGACAGGGGTTCCCGGGGAGCTGTTTTTT
CASGLGTGVPGELFF
>TRBD1|few|TRBJ2-1|TRBV5-5
TGTGCCAGCAGCTTGGCCGCAGGGGGATCCTACAATGAGCAGTTCTTC
CASSLAAGGSYNEQFF
>TRBD1|.|TRBJ1-2|TRBV11-2
TGTGCCAGCAGCTCCCAACAGGGGCACTATGGCTACACCTTC
CASSSQQGHYGYTF
>.|many|TRBJ1-2|TRBV28
TGTGCCAGCAGTTTGAGTATTATCTATGGCTACACCTTC
CASSLSIIYGYTF
>.|many|TRBJ1-4|TRBV7-4
TGTGCCAGCGCCGGACGGTCGCATGGTGAAAAACTGTTTTTT
CASAGRSHGEKLFF
>.|.|TRBJ2-2|TRBV7-2
TGTGCCAGCAGCCGTGCGAACGGAGCCGGGACCGGGGAGCTGTTTTTT
CASSRANGAGTGELFF
>.|many|TRBJ1-1|TRBV12-3/TRBV12-4
TGTGCCAGCAGTTTATATTTGCAGGCTGAAGCTTTCTTT
CASSLYLQAEAFF
>.|few|TRBJ2-5|TRBV3-1
TGTGCCAGCAGCCAGGTCCAACAGGAAGAGACCCAGTACTTC
CASSQVQQEETQYF
>.|.|TRBJ2-2|TRBV5-5
TGTGCCAGCAGCGCCTCGAACACCGGGGAGCTGTTTTTT
CASSASNTGELFF
>TRBD2|.|TRBJ2-1|TRBV30
TGTGCCTGGAGTGGGACTTTAGCGGGGTCTCCCTTCTTC
CAWSGTLAGSPFF
>TRBD1|.|TRBJ2-3|TRBV7-8
TGTGCCAGCAGCTACTCAGGGGGCGCATCAGATACGCAGTATTTT
CASSYSGGASDTQYF
>.|few|TRBJ1-5|TRBV6-5
TGTGCCAGCAGTTACGGGGGTGTCAATCAGCCCCAGCATTTT
CASSYGGVNQPQHF
>TRBD1|.|TRBJ1-1|TRBV5-1
TGCGCCAGCAGCCCCGGGACAGGAGCTTTCTTT
CASSPGTGAFF
>TRBD2|few|TRBJ2-1|TRBV10-3
TGTGCCATCAGTGAGTTTGGGGCTAGCGGGGGCAATGAGCAGTTCTTC
CAISEFGASGGNEQFF
>.|few|TRBJ2-3|TRBV25-1
TGTGCCAGCAGTGTTCTGGGGATTAGCACAGATACGCAGTATTTT
CASSVLGISTDTQYF
>TRBD2|many|TRBJ2-3|TRBV28
TGTGCCAGCAGTTCCCGTGGACTAGCGGGACACGCTAGCACAGATACGCAGTATTTT
CASSSRGLAGHASTDTQYF
>.|.|TRBJ2-2|TRBV28
TGTGCCAGCAGTTTAGGCCCCCAAAGACAGGTCACCGGGGAGCTGTTTTTT
CASSLGPQRQVTGELFF
>.|few|TRBJ2-3|TRBV4-1
TGCGCCAGCAGCCACCCGGCAGGGGAGGGAACAGATACGCAGTATTTT
CASSHPAGEGTDTQYF
>.|.|TRBJ1-5|TRBV6-2/TRBV6-3
TGTGCCAGCAGTTACTCTTCCCGCCTTCTCCTATATAGCAATCAGCCCCAGCATTTT
CASSYSSRLLLYSNQPQHF
>.|few|TRBJ2-5|TRBV9
TGTGCCAGCAGCGTAGGGGGTAAAGAGACCCAGTACTTC
CASSVGGKETQYF
>TRBD2|many|TRBJ2-1|TRBV6-2/TRBV6-3
TGTGCCAGCCTGCCAGGCGGGGGCAATGAGCAGTTCTTC
CASLPGGGNEQFF
>TRBD2|few|TRBJ2-3|TRBV7-3
TGTGCCAGCAGCTTGGGCGGGAGGGTAGCAGATACGCAGTATTTT
CASSLGGRVADTQYF
>.|few|TRBJ1-6|TRBV6-6
TGTGCCAGCGGGGACCGCTATAATTCACCCCTCCACTTT
CASGDRYNSPLHF
>.|many|TRBJ1-5|TRBV2
TGTGCCAGCAGTGTGTTGAGTGGCAATCAGCCCCAGCATTTT
CASSVLSGNQPQHF
>.|few|TRBJ2-5|TRBV20-1
TGCAGCGGCAGTCAACAAGAGACCCAGTACTTC
CSGSQQETQYF
>TRBD2|.|TRBJ2-1|TRBV20-1
TGCAGTGCTAGAGATCCGCTAGCGGGAGTAAATGAGCAGTTCTTC
CSARDPLAGVNEQFF
>TRBD1|few|TRBJ1-1|TRBV4-2
TGTGCCAGCAGCCAGGAGGACAGGGTAGAAACTGAAGCTTTCTTT
CASSQEDRVETEAFF
>.|many|TRBJ2-1|TRBV6-1
TGTGCCAGCAGAACCGGGCCCGATCCTCGGGATGAGCAGTTCTTC
CASRTGPDPRDEQFF
>.|few|TRBJ2-3|TRBV29-1
TGCAGCGTTGATGGTCCAGGCGCTACGCAGTATTTT
CSVDGPGATQYF
>TRBD1|.|TRBJ2-4|TRBV12-3/TRBV12-4
TGTGCCAGCAGCTTGACAGGGAGCATAGCCAAAAACATTCAGTACTTC
CASSLTGSIAKNIQYF
>TRBD1|few|TRBJ2-1|TRBV20-1
TGCAGTGCTAGAGATCCGGGACAGTACAATGAGCAGTTCTTC
CSARDPGQYNEQFF
>.|many|TRBJ2-3|TRBV27
TGTGCCAGCAGCGAGGGATTAAGCACAGATACGCAGTATTTT
CASSEGLSTDTQYF
>TRBD2|many|TRBJ2-3|TRBV28
TGTGCCAGCAGCTTGGGAGGGAGCACAGATACGCAGTATTTT
CASSLGGSTDTQYF